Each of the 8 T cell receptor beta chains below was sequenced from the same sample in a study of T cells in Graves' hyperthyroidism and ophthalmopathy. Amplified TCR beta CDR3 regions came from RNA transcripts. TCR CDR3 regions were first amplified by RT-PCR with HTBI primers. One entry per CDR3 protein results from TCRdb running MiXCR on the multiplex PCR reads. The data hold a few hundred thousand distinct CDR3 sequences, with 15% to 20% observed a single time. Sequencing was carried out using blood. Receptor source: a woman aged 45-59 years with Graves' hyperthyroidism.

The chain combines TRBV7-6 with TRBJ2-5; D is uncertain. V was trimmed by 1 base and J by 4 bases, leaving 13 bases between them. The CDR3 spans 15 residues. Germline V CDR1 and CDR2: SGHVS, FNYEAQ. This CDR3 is CASSLVVERRETQYF. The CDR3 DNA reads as TGTGCCAGCAGCTTAGTGGTAGAGAGAAGAGAGACCCAGTACTTC.

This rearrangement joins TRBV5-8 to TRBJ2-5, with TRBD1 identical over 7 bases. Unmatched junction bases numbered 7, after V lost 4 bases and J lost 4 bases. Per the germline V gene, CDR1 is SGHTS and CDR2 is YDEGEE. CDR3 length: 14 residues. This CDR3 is CASSLRTGVETQYF. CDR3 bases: TGTGCCAGCAGCCTACGGACAGGAGTAGAGACCCAGTACTTC.

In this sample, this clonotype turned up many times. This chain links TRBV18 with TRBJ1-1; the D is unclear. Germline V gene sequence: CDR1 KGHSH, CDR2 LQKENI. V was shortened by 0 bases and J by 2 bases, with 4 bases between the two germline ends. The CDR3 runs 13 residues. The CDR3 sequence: CASSPPFNTEAFF. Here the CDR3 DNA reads TGTGCCAGCTCACCACCGTTCAACACTGAAGCTTTCTTT.

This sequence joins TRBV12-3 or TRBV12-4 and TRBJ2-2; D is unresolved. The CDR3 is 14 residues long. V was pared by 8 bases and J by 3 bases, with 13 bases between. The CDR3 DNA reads TGTGCCAGCCGGTTCGAGTCGTACACCGGGGAGCTGTTTTTT. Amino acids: CASRFESYTGELFF.

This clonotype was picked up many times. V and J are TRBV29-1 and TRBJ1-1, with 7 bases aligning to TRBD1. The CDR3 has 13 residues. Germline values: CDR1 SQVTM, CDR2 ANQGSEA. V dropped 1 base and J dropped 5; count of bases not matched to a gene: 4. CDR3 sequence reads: CSVEGQGGTEAFF. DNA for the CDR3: TGCAGCGTTGAAGGACAGGGCGGGACTGAAGCTTTCTTT.

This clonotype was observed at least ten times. The CDR3 region has the DNA TGTGCCAGCTCACCTTCGACAGTAGAGACCCAGTACTTC. Translating gives CASSPSTVETQYF. The chain employs TRBV18 and TRBJ2-5; D perhaps matches TRBD1 (5 bases). The CDR3 is 13 amino acids. V was clipped by 3 bases and J by 4 bases, with 9 bases between them. Germline loops: CDR1 KGHSH, CDR2 LQKENI.

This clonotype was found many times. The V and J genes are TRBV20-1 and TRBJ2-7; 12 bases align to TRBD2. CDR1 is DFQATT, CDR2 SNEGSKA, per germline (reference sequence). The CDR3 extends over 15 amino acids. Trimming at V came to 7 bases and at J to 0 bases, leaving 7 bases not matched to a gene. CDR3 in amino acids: CSVQRGLAGSYEQYF. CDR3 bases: TGCAGTGTTCAACGGGGACTAGCGGGCTCCTACGAGCAGTACTTC.

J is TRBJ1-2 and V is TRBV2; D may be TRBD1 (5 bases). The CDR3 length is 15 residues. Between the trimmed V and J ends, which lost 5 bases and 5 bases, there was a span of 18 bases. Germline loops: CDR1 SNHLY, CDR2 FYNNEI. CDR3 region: CASSPRGGGPYGYTF. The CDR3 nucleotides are TGTGCCAGCAGTCCCCGGGGTGGGGGTCCGTATGGCTACACCTTC.